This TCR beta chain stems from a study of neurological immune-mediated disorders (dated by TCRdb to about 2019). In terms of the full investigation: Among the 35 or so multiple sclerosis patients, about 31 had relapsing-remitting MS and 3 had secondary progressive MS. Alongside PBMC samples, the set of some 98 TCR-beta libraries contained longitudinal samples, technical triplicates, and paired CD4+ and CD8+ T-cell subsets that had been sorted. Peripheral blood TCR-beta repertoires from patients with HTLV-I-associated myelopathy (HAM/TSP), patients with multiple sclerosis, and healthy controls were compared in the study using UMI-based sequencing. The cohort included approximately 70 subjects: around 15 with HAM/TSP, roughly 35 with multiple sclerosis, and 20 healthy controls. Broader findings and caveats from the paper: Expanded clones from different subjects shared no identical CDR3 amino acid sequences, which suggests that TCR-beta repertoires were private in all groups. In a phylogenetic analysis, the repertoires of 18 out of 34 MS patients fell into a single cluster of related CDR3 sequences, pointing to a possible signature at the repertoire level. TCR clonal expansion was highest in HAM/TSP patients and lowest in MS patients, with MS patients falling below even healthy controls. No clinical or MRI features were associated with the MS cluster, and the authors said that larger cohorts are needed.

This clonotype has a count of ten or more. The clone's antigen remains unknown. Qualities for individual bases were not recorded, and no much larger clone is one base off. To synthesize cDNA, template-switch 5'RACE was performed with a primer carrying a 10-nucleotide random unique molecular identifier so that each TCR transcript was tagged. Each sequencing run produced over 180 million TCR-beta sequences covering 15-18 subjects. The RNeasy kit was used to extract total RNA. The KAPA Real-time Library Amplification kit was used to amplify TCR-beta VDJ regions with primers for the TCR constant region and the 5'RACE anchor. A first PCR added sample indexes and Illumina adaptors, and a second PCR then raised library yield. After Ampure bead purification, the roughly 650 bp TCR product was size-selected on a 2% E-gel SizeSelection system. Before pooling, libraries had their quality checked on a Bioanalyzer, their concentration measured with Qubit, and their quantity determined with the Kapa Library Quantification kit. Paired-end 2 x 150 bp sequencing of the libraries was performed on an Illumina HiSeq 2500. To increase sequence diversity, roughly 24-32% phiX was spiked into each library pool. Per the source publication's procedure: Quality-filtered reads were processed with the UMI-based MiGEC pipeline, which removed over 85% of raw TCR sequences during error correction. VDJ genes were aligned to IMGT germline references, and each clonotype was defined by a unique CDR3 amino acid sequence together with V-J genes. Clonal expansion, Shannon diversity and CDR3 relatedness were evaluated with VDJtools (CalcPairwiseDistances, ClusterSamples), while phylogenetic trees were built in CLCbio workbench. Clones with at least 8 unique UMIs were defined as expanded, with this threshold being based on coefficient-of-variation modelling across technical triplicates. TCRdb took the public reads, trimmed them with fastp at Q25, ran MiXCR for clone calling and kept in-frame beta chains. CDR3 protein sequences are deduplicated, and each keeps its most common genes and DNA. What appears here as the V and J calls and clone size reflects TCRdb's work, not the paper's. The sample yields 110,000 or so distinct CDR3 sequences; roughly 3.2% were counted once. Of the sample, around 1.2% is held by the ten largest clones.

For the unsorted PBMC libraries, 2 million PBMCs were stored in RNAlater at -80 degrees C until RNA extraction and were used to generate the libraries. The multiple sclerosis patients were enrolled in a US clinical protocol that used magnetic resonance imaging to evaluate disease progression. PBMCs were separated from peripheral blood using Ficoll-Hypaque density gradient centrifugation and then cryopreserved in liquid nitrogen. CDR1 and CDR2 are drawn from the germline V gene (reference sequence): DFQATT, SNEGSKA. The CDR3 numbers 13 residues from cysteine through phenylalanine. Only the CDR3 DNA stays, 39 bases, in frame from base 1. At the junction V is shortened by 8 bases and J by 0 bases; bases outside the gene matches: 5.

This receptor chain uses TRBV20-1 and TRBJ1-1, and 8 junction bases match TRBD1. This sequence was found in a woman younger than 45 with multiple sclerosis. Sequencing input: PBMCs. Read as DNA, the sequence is TGCAGTCATGGACAGGGAATGAACACTGAAGCTTTCTTT. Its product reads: CSHGQGMNTEAFF.